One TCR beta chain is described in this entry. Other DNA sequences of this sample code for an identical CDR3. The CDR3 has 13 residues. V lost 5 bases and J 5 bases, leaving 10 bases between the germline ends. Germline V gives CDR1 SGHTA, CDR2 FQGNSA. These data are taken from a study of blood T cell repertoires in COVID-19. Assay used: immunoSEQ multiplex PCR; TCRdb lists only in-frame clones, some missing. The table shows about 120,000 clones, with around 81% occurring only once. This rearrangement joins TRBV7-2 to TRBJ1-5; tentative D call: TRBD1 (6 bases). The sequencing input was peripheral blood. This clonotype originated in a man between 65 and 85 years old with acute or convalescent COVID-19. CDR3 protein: CASSLNRDQPQHF. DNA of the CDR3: TGTGCCAGCAGCCTAAACAGGGATCAGCCCCAGCATTTT.